The clone carrying this T cell receptor (beta chain) was observed at least ten times. Its antigen is unknown. The data were obtained in a study of glioma-infiltrating T cells. Study-level findings and limits: Tissue and blood shared very few CDR3 sequences. Tissue-blood divergence was below expectation in non-neoplastic patients, above in gliomas.

The iRepertoire nested amplicon-rescue multiplex PCR amplified TCR alpha and beta CDR3s from RNA. Tissue mRNA or PBMC total RNA, about 90-450 ng, went into one-step reverse transcription and amplification. TCRdb processed the multiplex PCR reads anew with MiXCR; each CDR3 protein has one entry. The data show about 4,300 distinct CDR3 sequences, with 20% to 25% seen just once and just over 8.5% held by the top ten. The CDR3 is 17 residues long. V gave up 2 bases and J gave up 4 bases, with 15 bases separating them. Per germline, CDR1 SNHLY and CDR2 FYNNEI. This clonotype originated in a human donor with low-grade glioma or glioblastoma, undergoing nonglioma brain surgery, or in good health (not recorded which). This chain joins TRBV2 and TRBJ1-6, with a possible D match to TRBD1 (5 bases). The sequenced material came from glioma tissue, nonneoplastic brain tissue, or PBMCs (not recorded which). CDR3 amino acids: CASSEWGTGDYNSPLHF. The CDR3 nucleotides are TGTGCCAGCAGTGAATGGGGTACAGGTGATTATAATTCACCCCTCCACTTT.